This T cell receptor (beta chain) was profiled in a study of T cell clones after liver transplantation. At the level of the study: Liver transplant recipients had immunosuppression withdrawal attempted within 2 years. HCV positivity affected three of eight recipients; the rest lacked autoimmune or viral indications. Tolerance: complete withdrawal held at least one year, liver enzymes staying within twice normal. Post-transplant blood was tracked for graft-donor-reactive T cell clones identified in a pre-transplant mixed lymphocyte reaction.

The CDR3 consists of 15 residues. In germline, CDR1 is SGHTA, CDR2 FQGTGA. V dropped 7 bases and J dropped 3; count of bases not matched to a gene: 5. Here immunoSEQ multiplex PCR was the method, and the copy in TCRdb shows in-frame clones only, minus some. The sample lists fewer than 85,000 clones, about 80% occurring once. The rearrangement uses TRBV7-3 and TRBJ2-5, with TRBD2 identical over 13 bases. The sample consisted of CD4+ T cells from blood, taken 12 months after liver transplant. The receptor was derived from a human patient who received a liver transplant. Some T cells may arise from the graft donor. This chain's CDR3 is CASTGTSGKKETQYF. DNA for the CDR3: TGTGCCAGCACTGGGACTAGCGGGAAGAAAGAGACCCAGTACTTC.